These T cell receptor beta chains were read from a single sample in a study of T cell repertoires in cytomegalovirus infection. These receptors lack a known antigen. TCRdb reanalysed the reads using MiXCR and keeps one entry per CDR3 protein. The sample has 700,000 to 900,000 distinct CDR3 sequences, around 29% seen once. Sample: cultured CD8+ T cells from PBMCs, taken from culture after CMV antigen stimulation. The source is a human donor in good health (CMV status not recorded). Some clones in this sample may be carry-over from other donors' samples. The CDR3 runs from the conserved cysteine through the conserved F or W. A D gene is named only where the DNA matches it firmly.

V	J	D	CDR3
TRBV6-5	TRBJ2-7	NA	CASSYLPGSYEQYF
TRBV7-2	TRBJ2-1	NA	CASSPPPAVLGGYEQFF
TRBV6-5	TRBJ1-2	NA	CASSYLQSRNYGYTF
TRBV10-2	TRBJ1-4	NA	CASNSGTGVRAEKLFF
TRBV7-8	TRBJ1-6	NA	CASSSGRVSSYNSPLHF
TRBV6-1	TRBJ1-4	NA	CAAQSSTNEKLFF
TRBV6-1	TRBJ2-1	NA	CASSPDSFSYNEQFF
TRBV2	TRBJ2-1	NA	CASSAGGGPYNEQFF
TRBV12-3/TRBV12-4	TRBJ1-1	NA	CASSFIWSTEAFF
TRBV6-1	TRBJ2-3	NA	CASTPRELDTQYF
TRBV13	TRBJ1-6	NA	CASSLAWTTDSPLHF
TRBV7-8	TRBJ2-3	TRBD1	CASSLIGGLIDTQYF
TRBV7-3	TRBJ2-3	TRBD2	CASSLRGGDTDTQYF
TRBV4-1	TRBJ2-1	TRBD2	CASSQSGTDYNEQFF
TRBV19	TRBJ1-1	NA	CASSIDLAGTEAFF
TRBV18	TRBJ2-4	NA	CASSPGGGENIQYF
TRBV5-1	TRBJ2-1	NA	CASSLETSLNEQFF
TRBV12-5	TRBJ2-7	NA	CASGLEGLEQYF
TRBV29-1	TRBJ1-5	NA	CPFQPQHF
TRBV29-1	TRBJ2-1	NA	CSVDRDVYGSYNEQFF
TRBV5-1	TRBJ1-4	NA	CASSPSVIGVPGGAEKLFF
TRBV6-5	TRBJ2-5	TRBD2	CASSYDRRLASQETQYF
TRBV27	TRBJ2-1	NA	CASRPSGASFHEQFF
TRBV12-5	TRBJ2-2	TRBD1	CASGTRQGNTGELFF
TRBV6-4	TRBJ1-6	TRBD1	CASSDGQGWGSPLHF
TRBV11-1	TRBJ2-2	TRBD2	CASSSSAGGGGELFF
TRBV29-1	TRBJ1-4	NA	CSVVDGTNEKLFF
TRBV9	TRBJ2-3	TRBD2	CASSVASGDTDTQYF
TRBV19	TRBJ2-7	NA	CASSPIMSSYEQYF
TRBV7-8	TRBJ2-5	NA	CAAMRPGEETQYF
TRBV3-1	TRBJ2-3	NA	CASSQGTALTDTQYF
TRBV7-6	TRBJ1-1	TRBD1	CASSPKDRTNTEAFF
TRBV12-5	TRBJ2-7	NA	CASGLVRSPYEQYF
TRBV6-2/TRBV6-3	TRBJ2-1	TRBD2	CASGYPSGGPRSYNEQFF
TRBV11-1	TRBJ2-7	NA	CASSHGDEGSYEQYF
TRBV19	TRBJ1-1	TRBD1	CASSITGGGTEAFF
TRBV4-1	TRBJ1-1	NA	CASSQEEWNTEAFF
TRBV7-6	TRBJ2-3	NA	CASSRRETTDTQYF
TRBV7-2	TRBJ2-7	TRBD2	CASTPPLAAEQYF
TRBV6-1	TRBJ2-1	TRBD1	CASSPDRGPPNEQFF
TRBV10-3	TRBJ1-1	NA	CAILDTMNTEAFF
TRBV4-3	TRBJ1-1	NA	CASSLRVSYMGDTEAFF
TRBV20-1	TRBJ1-2	NA	CSARHRDLLFYTF
TRBV7-9	TRBJ1-1	TRBD1	CASSSDRAYTEAFF
TRBV7-6	TRBJ2-3	TRBD2	CASSPTRARGATDTQYF
TRBV5-6	TRBJ2-7	NA	CASSVGGRDEQYF
TRBV2	TRBJ1-2	NA	CASSVSDSYGYTF